A single T cell receptor beta chain is shown here with its context. This clone turned up a few times. Its cognate antigen has yet to be identified. The record has no base qualities; no much larger clone is one base away. Reading from cysteine to phenylalanine, the CDR3 counts 12 amino acids. Only CDR3 DNA is held: 36 bases, read in frame from base 1. The germline V gene provides CDR1 SNHLY and CDR2 FYNNEI. V and J are truncated by 8 bases and 4 bases respectively, leaving an intervening sequence of 9 bases. This sample is drawn from a study of blood T cell repertoires in COVID-19 (dated by TCRdb to the early 2020s). At the level of the whole study: Collaborator samples came from the United States, Italy and Spain and covered acute and convalescent phases of COVID-19. The material from the prospective study consisted of cDNA or gDNA derived from T cells, B-cell-depleted T cells, or PBMCs. The dataset comprised deeply sampled blood TCRbeta repertoires from subjects exposed to, actively infected with, or recovered from COVID-19. The repertoires were released in a freely available public database meant as a resource for research on the immune response to SARS-CoV-2. Samples came from the ongoing ImmuneRACE study (first 160 participants) plus 1,254 subjects from 6 global collaborators. The sample metadata nearly always contained a de-identified subject ID, COVID-19 status, age in years and sex. HLA class I and class II types, where available, came from metadata supplied by the sample provider rather than from assay-based typing.

TCRbeta CDR3 regions were amplified from genomic DNA by means of the immunoSEQ Assay, a bias-controlled multiplex PCR. On the study's bioinformatics: Within the assay, amplification of reference gene primers was used to estimate how many nucleated cells each sample contained. Sequence reads were collapsed and filtered to measure the absolute abundance of every unique TCRbeta CDR3 rearrangement. For each sample, productive Simpson clonality was calculated by taking the square root of Simpson's diversity index across productive rearrangements. This is the immuneACCESS table as TCRdb keeps it, with only in-frame sequences that have V and J called. A part of the clones is gone; compared with another copy, unresolved V genes explain less than half, and the rest is unexplained. The V and J calls and clone size were taken over from that table, and D and trimming were inferred from the DNA. The sample yields 340,000 or so clones; about 86% were counted once. The ten largest make up 2.5% to 3% of the sample.

The paper's findings and limits, for the study overall: The quantity of clinical and demographic metadata differed by source and by participant and was supplied without curation.

The collaborating institutions used their own protocols to collect whole blood in K2EDTA tubes. For TCRbeta analysis, collaborators shipped samples as frozen whole blood, isolated PBMCs, or DNA extracted from either of those sample types. Sequenced material: peripheral blood. The receptor comes from a man aged 25-40 years with active or convalescent COVID-19. The V gene is TRBV2 and the J gene is TRBJ1-5, and perhaps TRBD1 as D gene, on 5 matching bases. The sequence in DNA is TGTGCCAGCCAGGAGGGGAATCAGCCCCAGCATTTT. It translates to CASQEGNQPQHF.